The rows below give T cell receptor beta chains drawn from one sample of a study of cytotoxic CD8 clonotypes in ibrutinib-treated CLL. The repertoire was sequenced with immunoSEQ multiplex PCR; TCRdb's copy has only in-frame clones and lacks some. The sample has around 310,000 clones, about 80% seen once. Sequencing was performed on PBMCs, taken before ibrutinib treatment. These receptors were obtained from a human donor with chronic lymphocytic leukemia. Each CDR3 is given with its conserved first and last residue. D genes are given only for firm matches. Clone size appears in some rows only: once, few, many, or a class for an expanded clone.

D gene	V gene	clone size	J gene	CDR3 protein	CDR3 DNA
TRBD1	TRBV29-1	-	TRBJ2-3	CSVGGQGLRTDTQYF	TGCAGCGTGGGTGGACAGGGCCTGCGCACAGATACGCAGTATTTT
TRBD1	TRBV28	-	TRBJ2-5	CASSSGGVETQYF	TGTGCCAGCAGTTCAGGGGGAGTTGAGACCCAGTACTTC
-	TRBV7-9	-	TRBJ2-7	CASSPGQIQIGYEQYF	TGTGCCAGCAGCCCCGGACAGATCCAAATCGGCTACGAGCAGTACTTC
-	TRBV5-1	-	TRBJ2-3	CASSLTLDTQYF	TGCGCCAGCAGCCTTACCTTAGATACGCAGTATTTT
TRBD1	TRBV7-2	-	TRBJ2-1	CASSSGQGNEQFF	TGTGCCAGCAGCTCGGGACAGGGGAATGAGCAGTTCTTC
TRBD2	TRBV10-3	-	TRBJ2-2	CAISSGLQGTGELFF	TGTGCCATCAGTTCGGGACTACAAGGGACCGGGGAGCTGTTTTTT
TRBD1	TRBV7-2	-	TRBJ1-1	CASSLQGDTEAFF	TGTGCCAGCAGCTTACAGGGGGACACTGAAGCTTTCTTT
-	TRBV5-1	-	TRBJ2-5	CASSSGAGGDLQETQYF	TGCGCCAGCAGCTCCGGCGCCGGAGGGGACCTACAAGAGACCCAGTACTTC
-	TRBV7-8	-	TRBJ2-3	CASSLGVATDTQYF	TGTGCCAGCAGCTTAGGGGTGGCCACAGATACGCAGTATTTT
-	TRBV4-3	-	TRBJ2-1	CASSQESSDEQFF	TGCGCCAGCAGCCAAGAGAGTAGCGATGAGCAGTTCTTC
TRBD2	TRBV7-9	-	TRBJ2-5	CASRATSGRSETQYF	TGTGCCAGCAGGGCTACTAGCGGGAGGTCAGAGACCCAGTACTTC
TRBD1	TRBV28	once	TRBJ1-1	CASSRTGWTEAFF	TGTGCCAGCAGTCGGACAGGGTGGACTGAAGCTTTCTTT
TRBD2	TRBV9	-	TRBJ2-7	CASSVGLAEVYEQYF	TGTGCCAGCAGTGTAGGACTAGCGGAGGTCTACGAGCAGTACTTC
-	TRBV7-9	-	TRBJ1-3	CASSLVPSGRNTIYF	TGTGCCAGCAGCTTAGTCCCGTCAGGGAGAAACACCATATATTTT
-	TRBV30	-	TRBJ1-2	CAWSATGLAIYGYTF	TGTGCCTGGAGTGCCACCGGACTGGCGATCTATGGCTACACCTTC
-	TRBV2	-	TRBJ2-5	CASSETGTQETQYF	TGTGCCAGCAGCGAAACAGGGACCCAAGAGACCCAGTACTTC
-	TRBV7-2	few	TRBJ2-5	CASSPGGRGQYF	TGTGCCAGCAGCCCAGGGGGGAGGGGCCAGTACTTC
TRBD2	TRBV5-1	-	TRBJ2-5	CASSSGWSGGLSAQYF	TGCGCCAGCAGCTCCGGGTGGAGCGGGGGTCTTTCGGCCCAGTACTTC
TRBD2	TRBV29-1	-	TRBJ2-3	CSVARGLAGVGTDTQYF	TGCAGCGTTGCCCGGGGACTAGCGGGAGTTGGGACAGATACGCAGTATTTT
TRBD2	TRBV15	-	TRBJ2-1	CATSRPPQFSGRLDEQFF	TGTGCCACCAGCAGACCTCCCCAATTTAGCGGGAGGTTGGATGAGCAGTTCTTC
TRBD2	TRBV15	once	TRBJ2-1	CATSRIAGTSGSGYGNEQFF	TGTGCCACCAGCAGAATCGCCGGGACTAGCGGGAGTGGGTACGGCAATGAGCAGTTCTTC
-	TRBV15	-	TRBJ2-1	CATSSLRGGTAYNEQFF	TGTGCCACCAGCAGCCTTCGAGGCGGGACGGCCTACAATGAGCAGTTCTTC
TRBD1	TRBV4-3	-	TRBJ2-7	CASSQDRDSYEQYF	TGCGCCAGCAGCCAAGACCGGGACAGCTACGAGCAGTACTTC
TRBD2	TRBV27	-	TRBJ2-1	CASSPSLADEQFF	TGTGCCAGCAGTCCATCACTAGCGGATGAGCAGTTCTTC
-	TRBV6-1	few	TRBJ2-6	CASSEGQVSGANVLTF	TGTGCCAGCAGTGAAGGGCAAGTCTCTGGGGCCAACGTCCTGACTTTC
-	TRBV5-7	few	TRBJ1-3	CASSFPLGNTIYF	TGTGCCAGCAGCTTCCCCTTGGGAAACACCATATATTTT
-	TRBV6-1	once	TRBJ1-1	CASTKSGANTEAFF	TGTGCCAGCACCAAATCAGGGGCGAACACTGAAGCTTTCTTT
TRBD1	TRBV19	-	TRBJ1-2	CASSPERGRGYGYTF	TGTGCCAGTAGTCCCGAAAGGGGGCGCGGCTATGGCTACACCTTC
TRBD2	TRBV4-1	-	TRBJ2-7	CASSHTSGNYEQYF	TGCGCCAGCAGCCATACTAGCGGAAACTACGAGCAGTACTTC
TRBD2	TRBV2	once	TRBJ2-5	CASSQGTSGGAAQYF	TGTGCCAGCAGTCAAGGGACTAGTGGCGGGGCCGCCCAGTACTTC
TRBD2	TRBV4-1	-	TRBJ2-7	CASSQGSLAGRYEQYF	TGCGCCAGCAGCCAAGGTTCCCTAGCGGGACGATACGAGCAGTACTTC
-	TRBV6-5	-	TRBJ2-7	CASSYSVGSYEQYF	TGTGCCAGCAGTTATAGCGTCGGGTCCTACGAGCAGTACTTC
-	TRBV20-1	-	TRBJ1-4	CSARFEKLFF	TGCAGTGCTAGATTCGAAAAACTGTTTTTT
-	TRBV7-9	-	TRBJ1-3	CASSRDGISGNTIYF	TGTGCCAGCAGTCGAGACGGGATCTCTGGAAACACCATATATTTT
-	TRBV5-1	once	TRBJ2-3	CASSLARASGSTDTQYF	TGCGCCAGCAGCTTGGCCCGGGCGTCAGGGAGCACAGATACGCAGTATTTT
-	TRBV5-6	-	TRBJ2-7	CASSLIRTAYEQYF	TGTGCCAGCAGCTTGATTAGGACAGCCTACGAGCAGTACTTC
TRBD1	TRBV2	few	TRBJ1-5	CASKGQGWGNQPQHF	TGTGCCAGCAAGGGACAGGGGTGGGGCAATCAGCCCCAGCATTTT
-	TRBV7-2	-	TRBJ2-7	CASATYFSYEQYF	TGTGCCAGCGCAACATACTTCTCCTACGAGCAGTACTTC
-	TRBV5-1	-	TRBJ2-1	CASSPSPGTQEQFF	TGCGCCAGCAGCCCTTCCCCCGGGACCCAAGAGCAGTTCTTC
-	TRBV28	-	TRBJ1-2	CASIDPSNYGYTF	TGTGCCAGCATAGACCCGTCTAACTATGGCTACACCTTC
-	TRBV5-1	-	TRBJ2-7	CASSLEGTASYEQYF	TGCGCCAGCAGCTTGGAGGGGACGGCAAGCTACGAGCAGTACTTC
-	TRBV27	-	TRBJ1-3	CASSPRVTGAGNTIYF	TGTGCCAGCAGTCCGCGAGTTACAGGAGCTGGAAACACCATATATTTT
TRBD2	TRBV2	-	TRBJ2-1	CASTPRGLADYNEQFF	TGTGCCAGCACACCCCGGGGACTAGCGGATTACAATGAGCAGTTCTTC
TRBD2	TRBV7-2	few	TRBJ2-1	CASSPRGLAGGPNEQFF	TGTGCCAGCAGCCCCAGGGGGCTAGCGGGAGGGCCTAATGAGCAGTTCTTC
-	TRBV4-1	-	TRBJ2-1	CASSQEPGYRNEQFF	TGCGCCAGCAGCCAAGAGCCGGGATATCGGAATGAGCAGTTCTTC
TRBD2	TRBV7-6	-	TRBJ2-1	CASSLRTSGSRDEQFF	TGTGCCAGCAGCCTCCGGACTAGCGGGAGTAGAGATGAGCAGTTCTTC
-	TRBV30	-	TRBJ2-7	CAWSAAVVGSYEQYF	TGTGCCTGGAGCGCCGCGGTGGTGGGATCCTACGAGCAGTACTTC
-	TRBV15	once	TRBJ1-1	CATSSERDTEAFF	TGTGCCACCAGCAGCGAGAGGGACACTGAAGCTTTCTTT
-	TRBV19	-	TRBJ1-2	CASSTGLQTDYGYTF	TGTGCCAGTAGCACCGGACTCCAGACCGACTATGGCTACACCTTC
-	TRBV28	-	TRBJ2-7	CASSLEGKWRMDEQYF	TGTGCCAGCAGTTTAGAGGGTAAATGGCGGATGGACGAGCAGTACTTC
TRBD2	TRBV27	-	TRBJ2-7	CASSLRLAKGYEQYF	TGTGCCAGCAGTTTAAGACTAGCGAAAGGTTACGAGCAGTACTTC
TRBD2	TRBV15	-	TRBJ2-5	CATRTSGASETQYF	TGTGCCACCAGGACTAGCGGTGCTTCGGAGACCCAGTACTTC
TRBD2	TRBV4-2	-	TRBJ2-5	CASSQDGAGVSRETQYF	TGTGCCAGCAGCCAAGACGGAGCGGGAGTTTCTCGGGAGACCCAGTACTTC
-	TRBV18	-	TRBJ2-2	CASSPRPEIAANTGELFF	TGTGCCAGCTCACCACGGCCGGAGATTGCCGCGAACACCGGGGAGCTGTTTTTT
-	TRBV7-9	-	TRBJ1-1	CASSNQMNTEAFF	TGTGCCAGCAGCAATCAAATGAACACTGAAGCTTTCTTT
-	TRBV7-9	-	TRBJ2-3	CASSLMTNSDTQYF	TGTGCCAGCAGCTTAATGACAAACTCAGATACGCAGTATTTT
TRBD1	TRBV7-9	-	TRBJ1-2	CASRSRTGGNGYTF	TGTGCCAGCAGATCCCGGACAGGGGGAAATGGCTACACCTTC
TRBD2	TRBV5-1	-	TRBJ2-7	CASSPRLAGNYEQYF	TGCGCCAGCAGCCCCCGACTAGCGGGAAACTACGAGCAGTACTTC
-	TRBV18	-	TRBJ1-4	CASSPPGVEKLFF	TGTGCCAGCTCACCACCAGGGGTTGAAAAACTGTTTTTT
-	TRBV5-6	few	TRBJ1-2	CASSQQYYGYTF	TGTGCCAGCAGTCAGCAGTACTATGGCTACACCTTC